A selection of T cell receptor beta chains follows, all from one sample in a study of cytomegalovirus exposure and HLA in healthy donors. Repertoires were generated with immunoSEQ multiplex PCR, while TCRdb's copy carries only in-frame clones and drops some. The clone table shows roughly 34,000 clones, with the ten largest holding 4.5% to 5%. The sequenced material came from PBMCs. The receptors derive from a woman between 40 and 55 years old in good health and CMV-seropositive. CDR3s include the opening cysteine and the closing phenylalanine or tryptophan. The order of the fields is D gene, clone size, V gene, J gene, CDR3 protein, CDR3 DNA. The D gene is left open where the match is weak. Clone size is not always given. Where it is, it says once, few, many or a class for expanded clones.

D gene: TRBD1
clone size: -
V gene: TRBV19
J gene: TRBJ2-7
CDR3 protein: CASSFGQGAWEQYF
CDR3 DNA: TGTGCCAGTAGTTTTGGACAGGGGGCTTGGGAGCAGTACTTC

D gene: TRBD2
clone size: -
V gene: TRBV7-6
J gene: TRBJ2-1
CDR3 protein: CASSSSGRTDNEQFF
CDR3 DNA: TGTGCCAGCAGCTCTAGCGGGCGGACCGACAATGAGCAGTTCTTC

D gene: -
clone size: -
V gene: TRBV7-6
J gene: TRBJ1-5
CDR3 protein: CASSLRPGQPQHF
CDR3 DNA: TGTGCCAGCAGCTTACGCCCAGGGCAGCCCCAGCATTTT

D gene: -
clone size: -
V gene: TRBV9
J gene: TRBJ2-2
CDR3 protein: CASSVAVGGNTGELFF
CDR3 DNA: TGTGCCAGCAGCGTAGCTGTAGGGGGGAACACCGGGGAGCTGTTTTTT

D gene: -
clone size: -
V gene: TRBV12-5
J gene: TRBJ1-2
CDR3 protein: CASGLVRGGINYGYTF
CDR3 DNA: TGTGCTAGTGGTTTGGTACGGGGAGGGATTAACTATGGCTACACCTTC

D gene: -
clone size: -
V gene: TRBV19
J gene: TRBJ1-5
CDR3 protein: CASSARLTGMGNQPQHF
CDR3 DNA: TGTGCCAGTAGTGCGAGACTCACAGGGATGGGCAATCAGCCCCAGCATTTT

D gene: TRBD1
clone size: -
V gene: TRBV19
J gene: TRBJ2-7
CDR3 protein: CASSDRGSYEQYF
CDR3 DNA: TGTGCCAGTAGTGACAGGGGATCCTACGAGCAGTACTTC

D gene: TRBD2
clone size: -
V gene: TRBV30
J gene: TRBJ2-3
CDR3 protein: CAWTGTSGTDTQYF
CDR3 DNA: TGTGCCTGGACCGGGACTAGCGGCACAGATACGCAGTATTTT

D gene: -
clone size: -
V gene: TRBV10-1
J gene: TRBJ2-7
CDR3 protein: CASSDSGSAYEQYF
CDR3 DNA: TGCGCCAGCAGTGACAGTGGCAGCGCCTACGAGCAGTACTTC

D gene: TRBD1
clone size: -
V gene: TRBV7-2
J gene: TRBJ2-2
CDR3 protein: CASSLGTGFTGELFF
CDR3 DNA: TGTGCCAGCAGCTTAGGGACAGGGTTCACCGGGGAGCTGTTTTTT

D gene: -
clone size: -
V gene: TRBV5-5
J gene: TRBJ1-5
CDR3 protein: CASSLLGGENQPQHF
CDR3 DNA: TGTGCCAGCAGCTTGTTGGGGGGAGAAAATCAGCCCCAGCATTTT

D gene: -
clone size: -
V gene: TRBV29-1
J gene: TRBJ2-5
CDR3 protein: CSGGRKETQYF
CDR3 DNA: TGCAGCGGAGGGAGAAAGGAGACCCAGTACTTC

D gene: TRBD1
clone size: -
V gene: TRBV28
J gene: TRBJ2-7
CDR3 protein: CASSWADRTWWEQYF
CDR3 DNA: TGTGCCAGCTCCTGGGCGGACAGGACTTGGTGGGAGCAGTACTTC

D gene: -
clone size: -
V gene: TRBV19
J gene: TRBJ2-7
CDR3 protein: CASSIDRMDRPYEQYF
CDR3 DNA: TGTGCCAGTAGTATAGATCGAATGGACAGACCCTACGAGCAGTACTTC

D gene: TRBD2
clone size: large
V gene: TRBV28
J gene: TRBJ2-3
CDR3 protein: CASTRPGLATDTQYF
CDR3 DNA: TGTGCCAGCACCCGACCGGGACTAGCAACAGATACGCAGTATTTT

D gene: TRBD1
clone size: -
V gene: TRBV10-3
J gene: TRBJ1-3
CDR3 protein: CAISGTGGNSGNTIYF
CDR3 DNA: TGTGCCATCAGTGGGACAGGGGGCAACTCTGGAAACACCATATATTTT

D gene: -
clone size: -
V gene: TRBV30
J gene: TRBJ2-3
CDR3 protein: CAWSGGTLLRTDTQYF
CDR3 DNA: TGTGCCTGGAGTGGTGGGACTCTCCTTCGCACAGATACGCAGTATTTT

D gene: -
clone size: -
V gene: TRBV7-2
J gene: TRBJ2-5
CDR3 protein: CASTKRQEIETQYF
CDR3 DNA: TGTGCCAGCACCAAGAGACAGGAGATAGAGACCCAGTACTTC

D gene: -
clone size: -
V gene: TRBV4-3
J gene: TRBJ2-1
CDR3 protein: CASSQDGSSYNEQFF
CDR3 DNA: TGCGCCAGCAGCCAAGACGGGAGCTCCTACAATGAGCAGTTCTTC

D gene: -
clone size: -
V gene: TRBV10-3
J gene: TRBJ1-5
CDR3 protein: CAISEGGVLNQPQHF
CDR3 DNA: TGTGCCATCAGTGAGGGAGGGGTACTAAATCAGCCCCAGCATTTT

D gene: -
clone size: -
V gene: TRBV10-2
J gene: TRBJ2-1
CDR3 protein: CASDTSSYNEQFF
CDR3 DNA: TGCGCCAGCGATACGAGCTCCTACAATGAGCAGTTCTTC

D gene: -
clone size: -
V gene: TRBV6-5
J gene: TRBJ1-5
CDR3 protein: CASSRTLGAVQPQHF
CDR3 DNA: TGTGCCAGCAGTCGCACTCTGGGGGCGGTTCAGCCCCAGCATTTT

D gene: TRBD1
clone size: -
V gene: TRBV4-1
J gene: TRBJ2-7
CDR3 protein: CASSQDMGQTYEQYF
CDR3 DNA: TGCGCCAGCAGCCAAGATATGGGACAGACCTACGAGCAGTACTTC

D gene: TRBD1
clone size: -
V gene: TRBV5-6
J gene: TRBJ2-7
CDR3 protein: CASSLGGRAHEQYF
CDR3 DNA: TGTGCCAGCAGCTTAGGGGGCAGGGCCCACGAGCAGTACTTC

D gene: TRBD1
clone size: -
V gene: TRBV18
J gene: TRBJ2-7
CDR3 protein: CASSAETGPYEQYF
CDR3 DNA: TGTGCCAGCTCGGCCGAGACAGGGCCCTACGAGCAGTACTTC

D gene: -
clone size: -
V gene: TRBV15
J gene: TRBJ2-3
CDR3 protein: CATSRDRQGSADTQYF
CDR3 DNA: TGTGCCACCAGCAGAGATAGGCAGGGAAGCGCAGATACGCAGTATTTT

D gene: TRBD2
clone size: -
V gene: TRBV10-3
J gene: TRBJ2-2
CDR3 protein: CAISKGGTSGTITGELFF
CDR3 DNA: TGTGCCATCAGTAAAGGGGGGACTAGCGGTACTATCACCGGGGAGCTGTTTTTT

D gene: TRBD2
clone size: -
V gene: TRBV6-1
J gene: TRBJ2-7
CDR3 protein: CAGPLRRGRGYEQYF
CDR3 DNA: TGTGCCGGCCCTCTTAGGCGCGGGAGGGGATACGAGCAGTACTTC

D gene: TRBD2
clone size: -
V gene: TRBV27
J gene: TRBJ2-7
CDR3 protein: CVSGSYTYEQYF
CDR3 DNA: TGTGTCAGCGGGAGTTATACCTACGAGCAGTACTTC